These 22 T cell receptor beta chains were sequenced from one sample in a study of control samples from healthy donors and cancer patients. The table came from immunoSEQ multiplex PCR; TCRdb's copy has only in-frame clones and leaves some out. The table records about 120,000 clones, more than 75% of them present only once. The sample was blood. These receptors originate from a woman aged 65 to 85 in good health.

J is TRBJ2-1 and V is TRBV3-1 (or the pseudogene TRBV3-2), with 7 bases matching TRBD2. The CDR3 runs to 16 residues. Germline V gene data show CDR1 as LGHDT and CDR2 as YNNKEL (reference sequence). J gave up 10 bases and V 6 bases, and 18 bases lay outside the gene matches. CDR3 sequence (DNA): TGTGCCAGCAGAGAGGGTGGCGGGGGTCCCCTGGGAGAGCAGTTCTTC. Its protein product is CASREGGGGPLGEQFF.

The chain is built from TRBV7-3 and TRBJ1-2, with D unclear. This CDR3 has 15 residues. Trimming took off 5 bases at V and 3 bases at J, with 16 bases between the two ends. The germline V gene encodes CDR1 SGHTA and CDR2 FQGTGA. The CDR3, as DNA: TGTGCCAGCAGCCCCTCCCCCGAGGGCTACTATGGCTACACCTTC. Encoded protein: CASSPSPEGYYGYTF.

The chain combines TRBV24-1 with TRBJ2-1; D is unresolved. The CDR3 loop spans 12 amino acids. Per the germline V gene, CDR1 is KGHDR and CDR2 is SFDVKD. V shed 1 base and J shed 9 bases, with 6 bases lying between them. The CDR3 protein is CATSDLRREQFF. CDR3 nucleotides: TGTGCCACCAGTGATTTACGTCGTGAGCAGTTCTTC.

The chain employs TRBV19 and TRBJ1-3, with D maybe TRBD1 (5 bases). The V gene's germline CDR1 is LNHDA and CDR2 SQIVND (reference sequence). The V end lost 6 bases, the J end lost 1 base, and 7 bases lay between the germline ends. The CDR3 sequence is 13 residues long. In DNA form, the CDR3 reads TGTGCCAGTAGCGACAGTTCTGGAAACACCATATATTTT. This encodes CASSDSSGNTIYF.

This rearrangement joins TRBV5-6 to TRBJ2-5; the D is unclear. This CDR3 region has 13 residues. Trimming removed 3 bases from V and 0 bases from J, with 6 bases in between. Germline CDR1 and CDR2: SGHDT and YYEEEE. The CDR3 spells CASSSTDQETQYF. CDR3 sequence (DNA): TGTGCCAGCAGCTCGACGGACCAAGAGACCCAGTACTTC.

Comment on this clone: This sample also contains other DNA sequences that code for the same CDR3. The CDR3: CASSQDRGYEQYF. Written as DNA, the CDR3 is TGCGCCAGCAGCCAAGACAGGGGGTACGAGCAGTACTTC. V gene TRBV4-1 combines with J gene TRBJ2-7; the match to TRBD1 covers 7 bases. With 0 bases clipped from V and 4 bases from J, the junction kept 0 bases outside the gene matches. CDR3 length: 13 residues. Germline V lookup: CDR1 MGHRA, CDR2 YSYEKL.

The chain carries TRBV5-1 and TRBJ1-1; 11 nucleotides match TRBD1. In germline, CDR1 is SGHRS, CDR2 YFSETQ. This CDR3 region has 14 residues. Trimming removed 2 bases from V and 4 bases from J; junction bases left unmatched: 1. The CDR3 nucleotides are TGCGCCAGCAGCTTCGGGACAGGGGGCACTGAAGCTTTCTTT. This gives the protein CASSFGTGGTEAFF. Full variable domain (outside the CDR3, taken from reference TRBV5-1 and TRBJ1-1): KAGVTQTPRYLIKTRGQQVTLSCSPISGHRSVSWYQQTPGQGLQFLFEYFSETQRNKGNFPGRFSGRQFSNSRSEMNVSTLELGDSALYLCASSFGTGGTEAFFGQGTRLTVV.

The chain carries TRBV6-5 and TRBJ1-1; 7 bases align to TRBD1. CDR1 MNHEY and CDR2 SVGAGI come from the germline V gene. After removal of 5 bases from V and 3 bases from J, the junction contained 9 bases not matched to a gene. The CDR3 is 15 residues long. The CDR3, as DNA: TGTGCCAGCAGTACACAGGGCAGGGGGTACACTGAAGCTTTCTTT. Translated, it gives CASSTQGRGYTEAFF.

The table lists this clone with a few counts. The chain has TRBV12-2 and TRBJ1-1. TRBV12-2 is classified as a pseudogene. The CDR3 runs 10 residues. The CDR3 loop is CASPVLEAFF. CDR3 in DNA: TGTGCAAGTCCGGTACTTGAAGCTTTCTTT.

This CDR3 reads CAISESGPDTQYF. As DNA, the CDR3 is TGTGCCATCAGTGAGTCAGGGCCAGATACGCAGTATTTT. This chain connects TRBV10-3 to TRBJ2-3; D not certain. The CDR3 loop spans 13 amino acids. Trimming took off 0 bases at V and 4 bases at J, with 5 bases between the two ends. The germline V gene encodes CDR1 ENHRY and CDR2 SYGVKD.

CDR3 in DNA: TGTGCCAGCAGCTTGGGGGTTGGCACAGATACGCAGTATTTT. Translation: CASSLGVGTDTQYF. The J gene is TRBJ2-3, the V gene TRBV7-3; D is possibly TRBD1 or TRBD2 (5 bases each). V lost 3 bases and J 1 base, leaving 8 bases between the germline ends. This CDR3 comprises 14 residues. Germline assignment: CDR1 SGHTA and CDR2 FQGTGA.

This clone has just one count. The chain employs TRBV3-1 (or the pseudogene TRBV3-2) and TRBJ1-2, with a possible D match to TRBD1 (5 bases). V was clipped by 2 bases and J by 6 bases, with 13 bases between them. Germline V gene lookup returns CDR1 LGHDT and CDR2 YNNKEL (reference sequence). The CDR3 is 14 amino acids. The CDR3 here is CASSQMGQGNGYTF. In DNA, the CDR3 is TGTGCCAGCAGCCAAATGGGGCAGGGCAATGGCTACACCTTC.

The chain carries TRBV3-1 (or the pseudogene TRBV3-2) and TRBJ2-4; D is possibly TRBD1 (5 bases). Trimming shortened V by 1 base and J by 7 bases, and 11 bases separated the two germline ends. Per the germline V gene, CDR1 is LGHDT and CDR2 is YNNKEL (reference sequence). There are 14 residues in the CDR3. The DNA for the CDR3 is TGTGCCAGCAGCCAAGGGGCAGGGCGGAACATTCAGTACTTC. Protein sequence: CASSQGAGRNIQYF.

The genes are TRBV7-6 and TRBJ2-1, with D possibly TRBD2 on 8 matching bases. This CDR3 region has 16 residues. V was shortened by 5 bases and J by 6 bases, with 20 bases between the two germline ends. The germline gives CDR1 SGHVS, CDR2 FNYEAQ. The CDR3 reads CASSQQGTSLANEQFF. CDR3 nucleotide sequence: TGTGCCAGCAGCCAACAGGGGACTAGTCTGGCCAATGAGCAGTTCTTC.

Remarks on this clone: The germline gene is not matched at one end of the junction; a read error may be the cause. The V call is TRBV29-1, the J call TRBJ1-2; TRBD1 matches 8 bases. The V gene's germline CDR1 is SQVTM and CDR2 ANQGSEA. The CDR3 totals 15 residues. The CDR3 bases are TGCAGCGTGGAAGGACAGGGCGAATCTAACTATGGCTACACCTTC. Its protein is CSVEGQGESNYGYTF. The full variable domain, in which reference TRBV29-1 and TRBJ1-2 provide the parts outside the CDR3, is SAVISQKPSRDICQRGTSLTIQCQVDSQVTMMFWYRQQPGQSLTLIATANQGSEATYESGFVIDKFPISRPNLTFSTLTVSNMSPEDSSIYLCSVEGQGESNYGYTFGSGTRLTVV.

J is TRBJ1-2 and V is TRBV14; TRBD1 is a possible D gene (6 bases). The ends were cut back, 5 bases at V and 4 bases at J, with 11 bases in the middle. CDR1 and CDR2 (germline): SGHDN, FVKESK. The CDR3 has 13 residues. The CDR3 loop reads CASSYGQLYGYTF. CDR3 sequence (DNA): TGTGCCAGCAGCTACGGACAGCTCTATGGCTACACCTTC.

The chain couples TRBV12-3 or TRBV12-4 to TRBJ1-4; no reliable D call. CDR3 length: 13 amino acids. V was clipped by 4 bases and J by 8 bases, with 11 bases between them. CDR3 nucleotide sequence: TGTGCCAGCAGTTACGGCACGGGGGAAAAACTGTTTTTT. Encoded protein: CASSYGTGEKLFF.

In its sample, this clone was seen once. The CDR3 here is CAISEEQFLAKNIQYF. CDR3 sequence (DNA): TGTGCCATCAGTGAGGAGCAGTTCCTAGCCAAAAACATTCAGTACTTC. V usage is TRBV10-3 and J usage is TRBJ2-4; the D is unclear. V lost 2 bases to trimming and J lost 0 bases, with 11 bases between them. The CDR3 is made up of 16 amino acids. Per the germline V gene, CDR1 is ENHRY and CDR2 is SYGVKD.

V gene TRBV5-1 combines with J gene TRBJ2-7; D remains ambiguous. V shed 0 bases and J shed 3 bases, with 7 bases lying between them. Looked up from germline, CDR1 is SGHRS and CDR2 is YFSETQ. This CDR3 has 13 residues. Here the CDR3 reads CASSLGKIYEQYF. CDR3 DNA: TGCGCCAGCAGCTTGGGGAAAATCTACGAGCAGTACTTC.

The genes are TRBV29-1 and TRBJ1-3; D perhaps matches TRBD1 (5 bases). There are 14 residues in the CDR3. The V and J ends lost 4 bases and 0 bases respectively, with 10 bases between them. Germline V gene lookup returns CDR1 SQVTM and CDR2 ANQGSEA. The CDR3 coding sequence is TGCAGCGTTGCATGGGGGACCTCTGGAAACACCATATATTTT. This translates into CSVAWGTSGNTIYF.

The chain recombines TRBV7-9 with TRBJ1-2, with D unclear. Deletions cut 5 bases from V and 2 bases from J, with 6 bases between. CDR3 length: 12 residues. Germline V gene data show CDR1 as SEHNR and CDR2 as FQNEAQ (reference sequence). CDR3 residues: CASSQMNYGYTF. Here the CDR3 DNA reads TGTGCCAGCAGCCAAATGAACTATGGCTACACCTTC.

V and J are TRBV15 and TRBJ2-7, with D possibly TRBD1 on 6 matching bases. Germline CDR1 LNHNV, CDR2 YYDKDF (reference sequence). The CDR3 contains 14 residues. Trimming removed 1 base at V and 4 bases at J, with 11 bases between. The CDR3 nucleotides are TGTGCCACCAGCAGAGGACGCAGGGGATACGAGCAGTACTTC. Its translation: CATSRGRRGYEQYF.